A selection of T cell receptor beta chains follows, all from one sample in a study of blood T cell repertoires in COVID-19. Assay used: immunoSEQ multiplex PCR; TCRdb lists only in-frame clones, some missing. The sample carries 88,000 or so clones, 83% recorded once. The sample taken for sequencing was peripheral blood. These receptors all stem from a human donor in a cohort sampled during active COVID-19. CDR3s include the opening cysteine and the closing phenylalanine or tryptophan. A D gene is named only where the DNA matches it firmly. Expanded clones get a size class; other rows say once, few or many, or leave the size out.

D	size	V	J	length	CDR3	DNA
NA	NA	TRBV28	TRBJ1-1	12	CASSIQGSKAFF	TGTGCCAGCAGTATACAGGGATCTAAAGCTTTCTTT
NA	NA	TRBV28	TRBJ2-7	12	CASSPPTVEQYF	TGTGCCAGCAGTCCGCCCACGGTCGAGCAGTACTTC
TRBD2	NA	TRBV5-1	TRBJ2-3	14	CASSQGLATDTQYF	TGCGCCAGCAGCCAGGGACTAGCAACAGATACGCAGTATTTT
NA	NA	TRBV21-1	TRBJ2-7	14	CASSARLMNYEQYF	TGTGCCAGCAGCGCTAGGCTGATGAACTACGAGCAGTACTTC
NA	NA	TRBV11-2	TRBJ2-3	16	CASSFDVGPSTDTQYF	TGTGCCAGCAGCTTTGATGTGGGGCCTAGCACAGATACGCAGTATTTT
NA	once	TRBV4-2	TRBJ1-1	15	CASSQEPGRSTEAFF	TGTGCCAGCAGCCAAGAGCCAGGGCGGTCCACTGAAGCTTTCTTT
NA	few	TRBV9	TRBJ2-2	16	CASSVEGRGSAGELFF	TGTGCCAGCAGCGTAGAGGGCAGGGGTTCCGCCGGGGAGCTGTTTTTT
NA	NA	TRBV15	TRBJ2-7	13	CATSSQGGAEQYF	TGTGCCACCAGCAGCCAAGGGGGGGCCGAGCAGTACTTC
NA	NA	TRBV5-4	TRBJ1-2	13	CASSLEGRDGYTF	TGTGCCAGCAGCTTGGAAGGGAGGGATGGCTACACCTTC
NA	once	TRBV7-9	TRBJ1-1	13	CASSSMTGGEAFF	TGTGCCAGCAGCTCCATGACGGGAGGGGAAGCTTTCTTT
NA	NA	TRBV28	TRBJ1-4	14	CASHLTGANEKLFF	TGTGCCAGCCATCTTACCGGGGCTAATGAAAAACTGTTTTTT
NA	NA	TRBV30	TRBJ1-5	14	CAWSVARGNQPQHF	TGTGCCTGGAGTGTAGCCCGGGGCAATCAGCCCCAGCATTTT
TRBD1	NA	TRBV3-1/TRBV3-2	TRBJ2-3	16	CASSPTGTGSSDTQYF	TGTGCCAGCAGCCCCACCGGGACAGGGTCCTCAGATACGCAGTATTTT
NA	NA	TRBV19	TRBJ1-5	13	CASRSQTLQPQHF	TGTGCCAGTAGGTCCCAAACCCTACAGCCCCAGCATTTT
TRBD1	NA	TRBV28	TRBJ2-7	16	CASSSIGTVISYEQYF	TGTGCCAGCAGTTCGATCGGGACAGTTATCTCCTACGAGCAGTACTTC
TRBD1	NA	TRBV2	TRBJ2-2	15	CASKTGTGGLGELFF	TGTGCCAGCAAGACCGGGACAGGGGGCCTCGGGGAGCTGTTTTTT
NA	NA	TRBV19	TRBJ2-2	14	CASSGHPNTGELFF	TGTGCCAGTAGTGGACACCCGAACACCGGGGAGCTGTTTTTT